This entry is about one TCR beta chain. As yet, its antigen is unknown. Sequenced by immunoSEQ multiplex PCR; TCRdb stores in-frame clones only, minus some. The table lists approximately 100,000 clones, approximately 90% of them singletons. This sample was included in a study of siplizumab effects on memory and regulatory T cells. Findings of the study overall: The mean Treg-derived percentage of mappable alloreactive CD4+ clones was approximately 69% with siplizumab compared with roughly 30% in controls. Unstimulated subsets accounted for the mapping of only a minor share of the clones that were alloreactive.

J lost 8 bases, V lost 5 bases, and 6 bases had no gene match. This CDR3 comprises 13 residues. Per the germline V gene, CDR1 is SGHAT and CDR2 is FQNNGV. This rearrangement joins TRBV11-2 to TRBJ1-3; the match to TRBD1 covers 7 bases. The source material was Tregs sorted from blood. The TCR comes from a human donor in good health. The CDR3 sequence is CASSVGGGDTIYF. CDR3 nucleotides: TGTGCCAGCAGCGTCGGAGGGGGCGACACCATATATTTT.